These 14 T cell receptor beta chains share one sample of origin, sequenced in a study of cytomegalovirus exposure and HLA in healthy donors. PCR was performed using 60 Vbeta and 13 Jbeta primers. The protocol was immunoSEQ multiplex PCR, while the TCRdb copy is restricted to in-frame clones and leaves out a portion. Seen here are about 120,000 clones, roughly 70% observed once, and the top ten hold about 1.6%. Sequenced: PBMCs. Receptors were obtained from a woman in her late teens or twenties in good health and CMV-seronegative.

The chain recombines TRBV28 with TRBJ2-5, with a weak D call TRBD1 (6 bases). The V end was cut by 6 bases, the J end by 4 bases, with 21 bases between. The germline V gene encodes CDR1 MDHEN and CDR2 SYDVKM. The CDR3 loop spans 16 amino acids. The CDR3 spells CASSFRPGQNPETQYF. DNA of the CDR3: TGTGCCAGCAGCTTCCGTCCGGGACAAAACCCAGAGACCCAGTACTTC.

The chain has TRBV28 and TRBJ1-4; 9 nucleotides line up with TRBD1. The CDR3 has 14 amino acids. Germline CDR1 is MDHEN and CDR2 is SYDVKM. V was pared by 5 bases and J by 7 bases, with 5 bases of the junction left unmatched. DNA for the CDR3: TGTGCCAGCAGTGGGACAGGGAGAGGTGAAAAACTGTTTTTT. It specifies CASSGTGRGEKLFF. Looking up the rest from reference TRBV28 and TRBJ1-4 gives the full variable domain: DVKVTQSSRYLVKRTGEKVFLECVQDMDHENMFWYRQDPGLGLRLIYFSYDVKMKEKGDIPEGYSVSREKKERFSLILESASTNQTSMYLCASSGTGRGEKLFFGSGTQLSVL.

A word on this clone: This CDR3 is also generated by other DNA sequences in the sample. The chain is built from TRBV5-4 and TRBJ2-7, with a possible D match to TRBD1 (6 bases). V lost 2 bases and J lost 1, with 7 bases in between. Germline V CDR1 and CDR2: SGHNT, YYREEE (reference sequence). The CDR3 sequence is 13 residues long. CDR3 protein: CASSFDRSYEQYF. The CDR3 nucleotides are TGTGCCAGCAGCTTCGACAGGTCCTACGAGCAGTACTTC.

This chain uses TRBV15 with TRBJ1-1; D is ambiguous. This CDR3 spans 15 amino acids. CDR1 is LNHNV, CDR2 YYDKDF, per germline (reference sequence). Trimming pared 3 bases from V and 0 bases from J, leaving 11 bases between. CDR3 residues: CATSSDRGLNTEAFF. Written as DNA, the CDR3 is TGTGCCACCAGCAGTGATCGAGGGTTGAACACTGAAGCTTTCTTT.

The chain carries TRBV7-2 and TRBJ2-3; TRBD2 is a possible D gene (6 bases). Between the trimmed V and J ends, which lost 8 bases and 1 base, there was a span of 16 bases. The CDR3 length is 15 residues. CDR1 is SGHTA, CDR2 FQGNSA, per germline. In DNA, the CDR3 is TGTGCCAGCGATTCGGGGTGGGGGGGCACAGATACGCAGTATTTT. Protein product: CASDSGWGGTDTQYF.

The gene calls are TRBV4-1 and TRBJ2-6; tentative D call: TRBD2 (6 bases). V dropped 2 bases and J dropped 4 bases, with 12 bases sitting between them. The CDR3 runs to 16 residues. Germline values: CDR1 MGHRA, CDR2 YSYEKL. The CDR3 sequence is CASSQRGGAGANVLTF. CDR3 sequence (DNA): TGCGCCAGCAGCCAACGGGGCGGGGCCGGGGCCAACGTCCTGACTTTC.

The rearrangement joins TRBV7-9 to TRBJ1-4, with D possibly being TRBD1 (6 bases). Trimming removed 1 base from V and 8 bases from J, with 11 bases in between. Per the germline V gene, CDR1 is SEHNR and CDR2 is FQNEAQ (reference sequence). This CDR3 contains 14 residues. The CDR3 protein is CASSLDLGTEKLFF. The CDR3 DNA reads TGTGCCAGCAGCTTAGATTTAGGGACAGAAAAACTGTTTTTT.

The rearrangement uses TRBV11-2 and TRBJ1-3; 11 bases match TRBD1. This CDR3 spans 14 amino acids. Germline CDR1 and CDR2: SGHAT and FQNNGV. V was pared by 6 bases and J by 8 bases, with 6 bases of the junction left unmatched. The CDR3 spells CASSPRTGGDTIYF. DNA of the CDR3: TGTGCCAGCAGTCCTAGGACAGGGGGCGACACCATATATTTT.

V is TRBV5-6 and J is TRBJ2-1; TRBD2 matches at 8 bases. Trimming at V came to 2 bases and at J to 6 bases, leaving 13 bases not matched to a gene. The length of the CDR3 is 17 residues. Germline CDR1 SGHDT, CDR2 YYEEEE. CDR3 DNA: TGTGCCAGCAGCTTTCTTCGCGGGTTAGCGGGGATCAATGAGCAGTTCTTC. Translating it yields CASSFLRGLAGINEQFF.

This chain links TRBV4-1 with TRBJ1-1; 7 bases align to TRBD1. Looked up from germline, CDR1 is MGHRA and CDR2 is YSYEKL. The CDR3 sequence is 14 residues long. Trimming removed 4 bases from V and 4 bases from J; junction bases left unmatched: 6. CDR3 bases: TGCGCCAGCAGCCGACGATCAGGGGGCACTGAAGCTTTCTTT. It specifies CASSRRSGGTEAFF.

The chain has TRBV5-1 and TRBJ1-6; 9 nucleotides align to TRBD1. Germline-derived CDR1 and CDR2 are SGHRS and YFSETQ. The CDR3 totals 16 residues. The J segment lost 8 bases and the V segment lost 4 bases, leaving 10 bases of the junction unmatched. CDR3 sequence: CASSVSQGARDSPLHF. Here the CDR3 DNA reads TGCGCCAGCAGCGTCTCACAGGGGGCGCGGGATTCACCCCTCCACTTT.

J is TRBJ2-7 and V is TRBV2; TRBD1 matches at 7 bases. Germline CDR1 reads SNHLY; CDR2 reads FYNNEI. The junction had 4 bases not matched to a gene; V was cut back by 8 bases and J by 0 bases. CDR3 length: 13 residues. CDR3 nucleotide sequence: TGTGCCAGCGGACAGGACAGCTCCTACGAGCAGTACTTC. Amino acid sequence: CASGQDSSYEQYF.

The chain has TRBV9 and TRBJ1-5, with 7 bases that match TRBD1. Germline assignment: CDR1 SGDLS and CDR2 YYNGEE. This CDR3 is 14 amino acids long. The V segment lost 4 bases and the J segment 3 bases; nucleotides outside the gene matches: 4. The CDR3 region is CASSSGQPNQPQHF. The CDR3 DNA sequence: TGTGCCAGCAGCTCGGGACAGCCCAATCAGCCCCAGCATTTT.

This chain links TRBV7-9 with TRBJ1-1, with D maybe TRBD1 (6 bases). CDR1 SEHNR and CDR2 FQNEAQ come from the germline V gene (reference sequence). V lost 2 bases, J lost 4 bases, and 14 bases lay in between. CDR3 length: 15 amino acids. The CDR3 DNA follows: TGTGCCAGCAGCTTAATGGGAGGGGGGAGCACTGAAGCTTTCTTT. This codes for CASSLMGGGSTEAFF.